This is a list of T cell receptor beta chains from one sample in a study of T cell repertoires in cytomegalovirus infection. TCRdb ran MiXCR on the reads and lists one entry per CDR3 protein. The profile shows some 350,000 distinct CDR3 sequences, roughly 18% of them singletons. Sequenced material: PBMCs. Receptor source: a human donor in good health (CMV status not recorded). Some clones in this sample may be carry-over from other donors' samples. CDR3s include the opening cysteine and the closing phenylalanine or tryptophan. The D gene is left open where the match is weak. Where a row states a size, it is once, few, many or the class of an expanded clone; other rows omit it.

>TRBV2|14|.|.|TRBJ2-2
CASIEAWGIGELFF
TGTGCCAGCATTGAAGCCTGGGGCATTGGGGAGCTGTTTTTT
>TRBV7-2|17|.|many|TRBJ2-3
CASSWRGGGGASDTQYF
TGTGCCAGCAGCTGGCGCGGGGGTGGGGGGGCATCAGATACGCAGTATTTT
>TRBV19|16|.|once|TRBJ2-2
CASSIDDRPRTGELFF
TGTGCCAGTAGTATAGACGACAGGCCGAGAACCGGGGAGCTGTTTTTT
>TRBV28|16|.|.|TRBJ2-3
CASSLKGVWWTDTQYF
TGTGCCAGCAGTTTAAAGGGGGTATGGTGGACAGATACGCAGTATTTT
>TRBV7-2|15|.|.|TRBJ2-7
CASSPGRDRVGEQYF
TGTGCCAGCAGCCCAGGGAGGGACAGAGTGGGGGAGCAGTACTTC
>TRBV20-1|13|.|few|TRBJ2-7
CSLRRESSIEQYF
TGCAGTTTGAGGAGGGAGTCGTCGATCGAGCAGTACTTC
>TRBV2|13|.|.|TRBJ1-6
CASTGTQGSPLHF
TGTGCCAGCACCGGGACTCAGGGTTCACCCCTCCACTTT
>TRBV19|14|.|few|TRBJ1-1
CASKWGRMNTEAFF
TGTGCCAGTAAGTGGGGGAGGATGAACACTGAAGCTTTCTTT
>TRBV20-1|13|.|.|TRBJ2-3
CSAVRGPGDTQYF
TGCAGTGCCGTACGAGGGCCCGGAGATACGCAGTATTTT
>TRBV2|16|.|few|TRBJ2-1
CASSEVKTSSYNEQFF
TGTGCCAGCAGTGAGGTAAAAACCAGCTCCTACAATGAGCAGTTCTTC
>TRBV10-3|12|.|.|TRBJ1-2
CAIRYRDEGYTF
TGTGCCATCAGATACAGGGATGAGGGCTACACCTTC
>TRBV10-3|15|.|.|TRBJ2-3
CAISESGGLTDTQYF
TGTGCCATCAGTGAGTCGGGCGGATTAACAGATACGCAGTATTTT
>TRBV12-3/TRBV12-4|14|.|many|TRBJ1-2
CASSLPDHNYGYTF
TGTGCCAGCAGTTTACCGGACCATAACTATGGCTACACCTTC
>TRBV6-5|14|.|many|TRBJ2-7
CASSYRDSTYEQYF
TGTGCCAGCAGTTACCGGGACTCCACCTACGAGCAGTACTTC
>TRBV28|15|TRBD2|.|TRBJ2-7
CASSPALAFPYEQYF
TGTGCCAGCAGTCCAGCACTAGCGTTCCCCTACGAGCAGTACTTC
>TRBV29-1|13|.|.|TRBJ2-1
CSVERQEVNDQFF
TGCAGCGTTGAGAGACAGGAGGTCAATGACCAGTTCTTC
>TRBV12-3/TRBV12-4|17|.|many|TRBJ1-1
CASTPARGGVGGTEAFF
TGTGCCAGCACCCCAGCTAGAGGAGGGGTTGGGGGTACTGAAGCTTTCTTT
>TRBV5-4|16|TRBD2|.|TRBJ2-2
CASSLPGGADTGELFF
TGTGCCAGCAGCTTGCCCGGGGGGGCCGACACCGGGGAGCTGTTTTTT
>TRBV4-1|15|TRBD1|.|TRBJ2-1
CASSQEGQRRDEQFF
TGCGCCAGCAGCCAAGAGGGACAGCGTCGGGATGAGCAGTTCTTC
>TRBV12-3/TRBV12-4|15|TRBD2|many|TRBJ2-3
CASSPGLADTDTQYF
TGTGCCAGCAGTCCGGGACTAGCGGACACAGATACGCAGTATTTT
>TRBV7-9|17|TRBD1|many|TRBJ2-3
CASSPLPFDRATDTQYF
TGTGCCAGCAGCCCCTTACCCTTTGACAGGGCAACAGATACGCAGTATTTT
>TRBV7-2|17|TRBD2|many|TRBJ2-3
CASSPTGLIFDTDTQYF
TGTGCCAGCAGCCCCACGGGACTAATTTTTGACACAGATACGCAGTATTTT
>TRBV7-8|14|.|many|TRBJ1-6
CASSVRDYGSPLHF
TGTGCCAGCAGCGTCCGGGACTACGGTTCACCCCTCCACTTT
>TRBV12-3/TRBV12-4|16|.|.|TRBJ2-5
CASSLSAGSKKETQYF
TGTGCCAGCAGTTTATCGGCAGGCTCAAAAAAAGAGACCCAGTACTTC
>TRBV28|13|.|.|TRBJ2-1
CASSYPSYNEQFF
TGTGCCAGCAGTTACCCCTCCTACAATGAGCAGTTCTTC
>TRBV11-2|15|.|.|TRBJ2-3
CASSFLGNIPDTQYF
TGTGCCAGCAGCTTCCTTGGTAATATTCCAGATACGCAGTATTTT
>TRBV2|12|.|.|TRBJ2-7
CASLGTEYEQYF
TGTGCCAGCCTCGGGACTGAGTACGAGCAGTACTTC
>TRBV12-5|14|TRBD2|.|TRBJ2-1
CASGSREDNNEQFF
TGTGCTAGTGGATCCCGGGAGGATAACAATGAGCAGTTCTTC
>TRBV20-1|13|TRBD1|.|TRBJ1-6
CSAPGTANSPLHF
TGCAGTGCTCCCGGGACAGCCAATTCACCCCTCCACTTT
>TRBV20-1|15|.|.|TRBJ1-6
CSAPGPGYHNSPLHF
TGCAGTGCTCCGGGCCCAGGGTACCATAATTCACCCCTCCACTTT
>TRBV29-1|13|.|few|TRBJ1-5
CSATMGRDQPQHF
TGCAGCGCCACGATGGGGAGGGACCAGCCCCAGCATTTT
>TRBV6-6|18|TRBD1|.|TRBJ2-3
CASSYPSQDRADTDTQYF
TGTGCCAGCAGTTACCCTTCTCAAGACAGGGCCGACACAGATACGCAGTATTTT
>TRBV7-9|15|.|many|TRBJ1-4
CASSERGMANEKLFF
TGTGCCAGCAGCGAAAGGGGAATGGCTAATGAAAAACTGTTTTTT
>TRBV7-2|15|TRBD2|many|TRBJ2-7
CASSLVLAGGREQYF
TGTGCCAGCAGCTTGGTACTAGCGGGGGGGCGCGAGCAGTACTTC
>TRBV6-1|16|.|many|TRBJ1-1
CASSYEGAHRNTEAFF
TGTGCCAGCAGTTATGAAGGGGCGCATCGGAACACTGAAGCTTTCTTT
>TRBV4-1|17|TRBD1|.|TRBJ2-2
CASSQARGQGNTGELFF
TGCGCCAGCAGCCAAGCGAGGGGACAGGGAAACACCGGGGAGCTGTTTTTT
>TRBV6-5|15|TRBD2|few|TRBJ2-7
CASSYDNSGSYEQYF
TGTGCCAGCAGTTACGACAATAGCGGGAGTTACGAGCAGTACTTC
>TRBV30|16|TRBD2|few|TRBJ2-1
CAWSVWGIGLGQKQFF
TGTGCCTGGAGTGTATGGGGGATTGGACTAGGGCAAAAGCAGTTCTTC
>TRBV7-4|15|.|.|TRBJ2-7
CASSLWTAKNYEQYF
TGTGCCAGCAGCTTATGGACAGCGAAGAATTACGAGCAGTACTTC
>TRBV7-9|15|.|.|TRBJ1-5
CASSPDRGSNQPQHF
TGTGCCAGCAGCCCGGACAGAGGTAGCAATCAGCCCCAGCATTTT
>TRBV3-1|14|TRBD1|once|TRBJ1-1
CASKDRPLGTEAFF
TGTGCCAGCAAGGACAGGCCATTAGGGACTGAAGCTTTCTTT